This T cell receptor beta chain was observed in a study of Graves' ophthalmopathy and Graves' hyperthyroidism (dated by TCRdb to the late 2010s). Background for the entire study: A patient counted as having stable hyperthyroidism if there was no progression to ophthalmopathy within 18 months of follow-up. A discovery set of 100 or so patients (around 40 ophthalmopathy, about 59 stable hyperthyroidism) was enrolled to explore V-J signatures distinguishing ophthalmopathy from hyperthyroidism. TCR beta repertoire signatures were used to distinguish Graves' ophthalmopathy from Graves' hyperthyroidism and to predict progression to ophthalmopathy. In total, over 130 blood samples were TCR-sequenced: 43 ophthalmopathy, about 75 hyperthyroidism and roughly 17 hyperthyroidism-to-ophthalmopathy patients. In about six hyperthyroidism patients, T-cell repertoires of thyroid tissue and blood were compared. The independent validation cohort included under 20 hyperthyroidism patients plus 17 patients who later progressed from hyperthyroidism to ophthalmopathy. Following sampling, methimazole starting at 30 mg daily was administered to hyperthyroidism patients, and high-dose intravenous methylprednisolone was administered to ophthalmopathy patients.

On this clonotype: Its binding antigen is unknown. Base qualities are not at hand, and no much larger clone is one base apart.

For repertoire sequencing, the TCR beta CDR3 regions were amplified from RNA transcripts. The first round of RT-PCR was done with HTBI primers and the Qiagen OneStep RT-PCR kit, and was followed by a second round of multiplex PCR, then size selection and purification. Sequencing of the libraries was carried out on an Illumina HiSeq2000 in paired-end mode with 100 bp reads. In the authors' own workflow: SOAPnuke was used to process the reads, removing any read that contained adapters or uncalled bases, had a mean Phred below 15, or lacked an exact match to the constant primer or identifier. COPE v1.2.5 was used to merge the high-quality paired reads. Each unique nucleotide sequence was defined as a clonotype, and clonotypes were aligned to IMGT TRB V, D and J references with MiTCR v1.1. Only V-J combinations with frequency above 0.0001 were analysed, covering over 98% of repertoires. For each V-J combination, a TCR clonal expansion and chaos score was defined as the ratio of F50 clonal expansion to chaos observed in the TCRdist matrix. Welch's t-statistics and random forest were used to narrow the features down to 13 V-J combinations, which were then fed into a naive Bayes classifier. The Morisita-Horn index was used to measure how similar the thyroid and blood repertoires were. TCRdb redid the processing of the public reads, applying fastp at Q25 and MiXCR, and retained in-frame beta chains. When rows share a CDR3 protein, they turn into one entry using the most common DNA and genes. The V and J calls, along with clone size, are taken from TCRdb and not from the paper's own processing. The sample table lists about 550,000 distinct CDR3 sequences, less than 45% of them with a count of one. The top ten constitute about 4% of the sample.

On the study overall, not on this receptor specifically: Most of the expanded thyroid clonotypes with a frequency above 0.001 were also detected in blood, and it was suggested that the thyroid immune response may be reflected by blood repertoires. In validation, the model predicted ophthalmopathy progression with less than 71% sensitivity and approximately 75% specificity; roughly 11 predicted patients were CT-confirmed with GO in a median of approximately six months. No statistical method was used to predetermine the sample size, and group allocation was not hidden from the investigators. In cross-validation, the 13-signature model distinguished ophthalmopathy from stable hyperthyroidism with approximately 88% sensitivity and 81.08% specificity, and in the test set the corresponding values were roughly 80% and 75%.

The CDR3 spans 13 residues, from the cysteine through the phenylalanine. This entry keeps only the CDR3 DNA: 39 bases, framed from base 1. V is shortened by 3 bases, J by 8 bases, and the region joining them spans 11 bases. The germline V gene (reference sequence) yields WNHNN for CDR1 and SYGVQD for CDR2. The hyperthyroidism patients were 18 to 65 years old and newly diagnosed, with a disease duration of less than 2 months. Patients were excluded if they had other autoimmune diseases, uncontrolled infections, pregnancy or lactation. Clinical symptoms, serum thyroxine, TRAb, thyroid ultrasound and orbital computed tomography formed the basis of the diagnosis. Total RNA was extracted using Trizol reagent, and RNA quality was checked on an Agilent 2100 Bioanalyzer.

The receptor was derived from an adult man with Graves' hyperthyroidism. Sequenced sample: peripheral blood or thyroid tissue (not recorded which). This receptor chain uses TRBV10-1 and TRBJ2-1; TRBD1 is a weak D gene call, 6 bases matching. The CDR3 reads CASSERTDDEQFF. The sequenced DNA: TGCGCCAGCAGTGAAAGGACAGATGATGAGCAGTTCTTC.